This T cell receptor beta chain was obtained from a study of T cell repertoires in cytomegalovirus infection. Each CDR3 protein is one row after TCRdb ran MiXCR on the reads. This table holds about 830,000 distinct CDR3 sequences, approximately 29% found once. The CDR3 totals 17 residues. The V and J ends lost 6 bases and 4 bases, in that order; junction bases with no gene match: 14. Germline lookup yields CDR1 SGHVS and CDR2 FNYEAQ. Points from the study as a whole: In two of eight donors, the top clonotype was HLA-C-restricted CMV-specific. Carriers of CMV and the relevant HLA type were discriminated by public TCR beta frequency.

In this sample, this clonotype turned up many times. Its antigen is not identified. The source of this sequence is a human donor in good health (CMV status not recorded). Some clones in this sample may be carry-over from other donors' samples. The chain has TRBV7-6 and TRBJ2-1; TRBD1 matches 8 bases. The specimen was cultured CD8+ T cells from PBMCs, collected from culture after CMV antigen stimulation. As DNA, the CDR3 is TGTGCCAGCAGTCCGAGCCGGAGGACAGGGAATTACAATGAGCAGTTCTTC. Amino acids: CASSPSRRTGNYNEQFF. The full variable domain, with the rest looked up from reference TRBV7-6 and TRBJ2-1, is GAGVSQSPRYKVTKRGQDVALRCDPISGHVSLYWYRQALGQGPEFLTYFNYEAQQDKSGLPNDRFSAERPEGSISTLTIQRTEQRDSAMYRCASSPSRRTGNYNEQFFGPGTRLTVL.